The entry below gives a single T cell receptor (beta chain) sequence along with its context. In the original analysis: Using reference gene primer amplification, nucleated cell counts were estimated. Data came from immunoSEQ multiplex PCR; TCRdb stores just in-frame clones and leaves some out. The V and J calls and clone size come from that table; D and trimming were worked out from the DNA. The profile shows hundreds of thousands of clones, 85% of them singletons. The entry originates in a study of blood T cell repertoires in COVID-19. Trimming took off 1 base at V and 5 bases at J, with 13 bases between the two ends. There are 15 residues in the CDR3. Germline CDR1 is SGHRS and CDR2 is YFSETQ.

The sequenced material came from peripheral blood. The source of this sequence is a human donor in a cohort sampled during active COVID-19. This chain uses TRBV5-1 with TRBJ1-5; tentative D call: TRBD1 (5 bases). The CDR3 region is CASSLWSGTDQPQHF. The CDR3, as DNA: TGCGCCAGCAGCTTGTGGTCAGGGACTGATCAGCCCCAGCATTTT.